The rows below give T cell receptor beta chains drawn from one sample of a study of tumor-infiltrating lymphocytes in localized non-small cell lung cancer. The protocol was immunoSEQ multiplex PCR, while the TCRdb copy is restricted to in-frame clones and leaves out a portion. The sample lists roughly 7,200 clones; around 77% were seen once. Input material: lung tumor tissue. Source of these receptors: a human donor with non-small cell lung cancer. Both conserved end residues are part of each CDR3. Fields, in order: V gene, clone size, J gene, D gene, CDR3 DNA, CDR3 protein. The D gene is left open where the match is weak. The size field is filled for only some rows; it gives once, few, many or a size class.

v_call: TRBV7-9
clone_size: few
j_call: TRBJ2-7
d_call: .
cdr3_nt: TGTGCCAGCAGCTCCTTTGGACAGTCTTCTCATCTTGAGCAGTACTTC
cdr3_aa: CASSSFGQSSHLEQYF

v_call: TRBV14
clone_size: .
j_call: TRBJ2-5
d_call: .
cdr3_nt: TGTGCCAGCAGCGGCTCGAAGACCCAGTACTTC
cdr3_aa: CASSGSKTQYF

v_call: TRBV29-1
clone_size: once
j_call: TRBJ2-3
d_call: TRBD2
cdr3_nt: TGCAGCGCCCTCCCTACTAGCGGGTTGGGCACAGATACGCAGTATTTT
cdr3_aa: CSALPTSGLGTDTQYF

v_call: TRBV28
clone_size: .
j_call: TRBJ1-5
d_call: TRBD1
cdr3_nt: TGTGCCAGCAGTTACGGGACAGAAGATGATGGCAATCAGCCCCAGCATTTT
cdr3_aa: CASSYGTEDDGNQPQHF

v_call: TRBV4-1
clone_size: .
j_call: TRBJ1-2
d_call: .
cdr3_nt: TGCGCCAGCAGCCAGTCGGCAGGGATGGAGTACTATGGCTACACCTTC
cdr3_aa: CASSQSAGMEYYGYTF

v_call: TRBV10-3
clone_size: .
j_call: TRBJ2-7
d_call: TRBD1
cdr3_nt: TGTGCCATCAGTGACGGGGACAGGGGTCGGGAGCAGTACTTC
cdr3_aa: CAISDGDRGREQYF

v_call: TRBV6-6
clone_size: .
j_call: TRBJ2-7
d_call: .
cdr3_nt: TGTGCCAGCACCGCGAGGTCGGACACAACCTACGAGCAGTACTTC
cdr3_aa: CASTARSDTTYEQYF

v_call: TRBV30
clone_size: .
j_call: TRBJ1-2
d_call: TRBD1
cdr3_nt: TGTGCCTGGCGGACAGGGGGCGAACGTGGCTACACCTTC
cdr3_aa: CAWRTGGERGYTF

v_call: TRBV11-2
clone_size: .
j_call: TRBJ1-2
d_call: .
cdr3_nt: TGTGCCAGCAGCTCTGGACAGAACTATGGCTACACCTTC
cdr3_aa: CASSSGQNYGYTF

v_call: TRBV5-1
clone_size: .
j_call: TRBJ2-3
d_call: TRBD2
cdr3_nt: TGCGCCAGCGGGACTAGCGGGGGCACAGATACGCAGTATTTT
cdr3_aa: CASGTSGGTDTQYF

v_call: TRBV28
clone_size: .
j_call: TRBJ1-2
d_call: TRBD1
cdr3_nt: TGTGCCAGCAGTTCCGGGACAGGCCTTAGGGGCTACACCTTC
cdr3_aa: CASSSGTGLRGYTF

v_call: TRBV19
clone_size: .
j_call: TRBJ1-5
d_call: .
cdr3_nt: TGTGCCAGTAAGATTGCCGGGGGTGATCAGCCCCAGCATTTT
cdr3_aa: CASKIAGGDQPQHF

v_call: TRBV5-4
clone_size: .
j_call: TRBJ1-1
d_call: .
cdr3_nt: TGTGCCAGCAGCTTGCGGGGGGGAGCTGCTTTCTTT
cdr3_aa: CASSLRGGAAFF

v_call: TRBV10-3
clone_size: .
j_call: TRBJ1-1
d_call: .
cdr3_nt: TGTGCCATATCGGAGGACACTGAAGCTTTCTTT
cdr3_aa: CAISEDTEAFF

v_call: TRBV5-1
clone_size: .
j_call: TRBJ2-1
d_call: .
cdr3_nt: TGCGCCAGCAGCTCCGGGGCTACCAATGAGCAGTTCTTC
cdr3_aa: CASSSGATNEQFF

v_call: TRBV30
clone_size: .
j_call: TRBJ1-5
d_call: .
cdr3_nt: TGTGCCTGGAGTGTAAAGATCGGAGATCAGCCCCAGCATTTT
cdr3_aa: CAWSVKIGDQPQHF

v_call: TRBV2
clone_size: .
j_call: TRBJ1-4
d_call: .
cdr3_nt: TGTGCCAGCAGTCCAGGGGTTGATGAAAAACTGTTTTTT
cdr3_aa: CASSPGVDEKLFF

v_call: TRBV30
clone_size: .
j_call: TRBJ2-1
d_call: TRBD2
cdr3_nt: TGTGCCTGGTCAGCGGGAGGGCCAAGGAATGAGCAGTTCTTC
cdr3_aa: CAWSAGGPRNEQFF

v_call: TRBV7-6
clone_size: .
j_call: TRBJ2-1
d_call: TRBD2
cdr3_nt: TGTGCCAGCAGCCAGACTAGCGGGCGCTACAATGAGCAGTTCTTC
cdr3_aa: CASSQTSGRYNEQFF

v_call: TRBV5-1
clone_size: .
j_call: TRBJ2-5
d_call: .
cdr3_nt: TGCGCCAGCAGCTTGGGGCAGAAAGAGACCCAGTACTTC
cdr3_aa: CASSLGQKETQYF

v_call: TRBV10-3
clone_size: .
j_call: TRBJ2-7
d_call: TRBD2
cdr3_nt: TGTGCCATCAGTGAGCCGACTAGCGGGAGATACGAGCAGTACTTC
cdr3_aa: CAISEPTSGRYEQYF

v_call: TRBV7-3
clone_size: once
j_call: TRBJ2-1
d_call: .
cdr3_nt: TGTGCCAGCAGCTCTCGGGCTAGTCCGGGGAACAATGAGCAGTTCTTC
cdr3_aa: CASSSRASPGNNEQFF

v_call: TRBV18
clone_size: .
j_call: TRBJ1-1
d_call: .
cdr3_nt: TGTGCCAGCTCACCCGGACAGTTGGGCAACACTGAAGCTTTCTTT
cdr3_aa: CASSPGQLGNTEAFF

v_call: TRBV5-5
clone_size: .
j_call: TRBJ2-2
d_call: TRBD2
cdr3_nt: TGTGCCAGCATCGCATTGCTAGCGGGAGGGGACGCGAACACCGGGGAGCTGTTTTTT
cdr3_aa: CASIALLAGGDANTGELFF

v_call: TRBV7-3
clone_size: .
j_call: TRBJ1-3
d_call: .
cdr3_nt: TGTGCCAGCAGCTTAGGAGTGGGGGACACCATATATTTT
cdr3_aa: CASSLGVGDTIYF

v_call: TRBV7-9
clone_size: .
j_call: TRBJ1-4
d_call: .
cdr3_nt: TGTGCCAGCAGCTTAAATGCAGGGGCAGGAGAAAAACTGTTTTTT
cdr3_aa: CASSLNAGAGEKLFF

v_call: TRBV29-1
clone_size: .
j_call: TRBJ1-1
d_call: .
cdr3_nt: TGCAGCGTTTCTGGGGCCGTGAACACTGAAGCTTTCTTT
cdr3_aa: CSVSGAVNTEAFF

v_call: TRBV27
clone_size: .
j_call: TRBJ1-1
d_call: TRBD1
cdr3_nt: TGTGCCAGCAGTTTATCAGGGGGCGCGTCTACTGAAGCTTTCTTT
cdr3_aa: CASSLSGGASTEAFF

v_call: TRBV7-9
clone_size: .
j_call: TRBJ2-3
d_call: TRBD2
cdr3_nt: TGTGCCAGCAGCTTGATAGCGGGAGGGACAGATACGCAGTATTTT
cdr3_aa: CASSLIAGGTDTQYF

v_call: TRBV29-1
clone_size: few
j_call: TRBJ2-7
d_call: .
cdr3_nt: TGCAGCGTTGAAGCGAACTACCGAGAGCAGTACTTC
cdr3_aa: CSVEANYREQYF

v_call: TRBV15
clone_size: .
j_call: TRBJ2-3
d_call: .
cdr3_nt: TGTGCCACCAGCAGTGCAGGAGGAGATACGCAGTATTTT
cdr3_aa: CATSSAGGDTQYF

v_call: TRBV5-1
clone_size: medium-sized
j_call: TRBJ1-1
d_call: .
cdr3_nt: TGCGCCAGCAGCTTGGAGGGAAGGGCTGAAGCTTTCTTT
cdr3_aa: CASSLEGRAEAFF

v_call: TRBV19
clone_size: few
j_call: TRBJ2-4
d_call: TRBD2
cdr3_nt: TGTGCCAGTAGTATGCTAGCGGGAGCCAAAAACATTCAGTACTTC
cdr3_aa: CASSMLAGAKNIQYF

v_call: TRBV5-4
clone_size: .
j_call: TRBJ2-2
d_call: .
cdr3_nt: TGTGCCAGCAGCTCGTTCCCCTCCGGGAGCCTTTGGACCGGGGAGCTGTTTTTT
cdr3_aa: CASSSFPSGSLWTGELFF

v_call: TRBV7-2
clone_size: .
j_call: TRBJ1-5
d_call: .
cdr3_nt: TGTGCCAGCAGCTTAGAAAGAAGACAGCCCCAGCATTTT
cdr3_aa: CASSLERRQPQHF

v_call: TRBV29-1
clone_size: .
j_call: TRBJ2-7
d_call: TRBD1
cdr3_nt: TGCAGCGTCCTACGACAGGGGAGCTCCTACGAGCAGTACTTC
cdr3_aa: CSVLRQGSSYEQYF

v_call: TRBV6-4
clone_size: once
j_call: TRBJ1-1
d_call: TRBD1
cdr3_nt: TGTGCCAGCAGGAGGACAGGGGGCACTGAAGCTTTCTTT
cdr3_aa: CASRRTGGTEAFF

v_call: TRBV11-2
clone_size: .
j_call: TRBJ2-1
d_call: .
cdr3_nt: TGTGCCAGCAGCTCAGACGGCTCCTACAATGAGCAGTTCTTC
cdr3_aa: CASSSDGSYNEQFF

v_call: TRBV30
clone_size: few
j_call: TRBJ1-6
d_call: .
cdr3_nt: TGTGCCTGGTGCAAGGGGGAAGGGTCACCCCTCCACTTT
cdr3_aa: CAWCKGEGSPLHF

v_call: TRBV18
clone_size: .
j_call: TRBJ2-2
d_call: TRBD1
cdr3_nt: TGTGCCAGCTCACCCCAGGGGGATTTGAACACCGGGGAGCTGTTTTTT
cdr3_aa: CASSPQGDLNTGELFF

v_call: TRBV18
clone_size: .
j_call: TRBJ1-3
d_call: TRBD1
cdr3_nt: TGTGCCAGCTCACCGCTAATTCCAGGGGGCGCTCCTGGAAACACCATATATTTT
cdr3_aa: CASSPLIPGGAPGNTIYF

v_call: TRBV6-5
clone_size: .
j_call: TRBJ2-7
d_call: TRBD2
cdr3_nt: TGTGCCAGCAGTTATTCCCTAGCGGGAGACGAGCAGTACTTC
cdr3_aa: CASSYSLAGDEQYF

v_call: TRBV7-7
clone_size: .
j_call: TRBJ1-1
d_call: .
cdr3_nt: TGTGCCAGCAGCATCGCCCTTGAAGCTTTCTTT
cdr3_aa: CASSIALEAFF

v_call: TRBV18
clone_size: .
j_call: TRBJ2-1
d_call: .
cdr3_nt: TGTGCCAGCTCACCCGTCGATGAGCAGTTCTTC
cdr3_aa: CASSPVDEQFF

v_call: TRBV7-2
clone_size: .
j_call: TRBJ2-7
d_call: TRBD2
cdr3_nt: TGTGCCAGCAGCTGGACTAGCGTGGACTACGAGCAGTACTTC
cdr3_aa: CASSWTSVDYEQYF

v_call: TRBV6-5
clone_size: .
j_call: TRBJ1-5
d_call: .
cdr3_nt: TGTGCCAGCAGTCGGGACGGGTATCAGCCCCAGCATTTT
cdr3_aa: CASSRDGYQPQHF

v_call: TRBV4-2
clone_size: .
j_call: TRBJ2-5
d_call: .
cdr3_nt: TGTGCCAGCAGCCCGGAGAGATTCCAAGAGACCCAGTACTTC
cdr3_aa: CASSPERFQETQYF

v_call: TRBV7-3
clone_size: .
j_call: TRBJ2-7
d_call: .
cdr3_nt: TGTGCCAGCAGCTTATACCGGGACGGAGCCTACGAGCAGTACTTC
cdr3_aa: CASSLYRDGAYEQYF

v_call: TRBV11-2
clone_size: .
j_call: TRBJ2-7
d_call: .
cdr3_nt: TGTGCCAGCGGGACCGCAGGGTCCTACGAGCAGTACTTC
cdr3_aa: CASGTAGSYEQYF

v_call: TRBV29-1
clone_size: few
j_call: TRBJ2-7
d_call: .
cdr3_nt: TGCAGCTCTGGTACAGGAGACTTTGGGGAGCAGTACTTC
cdr3_aa: CSSGTGDFGEQYF

v_call: TRBV10-3
clone_size: .
j_call: TRBJ1-5
d_call: .
cdr3_nt: TGTGCCATCAGTGAAGGTGATCAGCCCCAGCATTTT
cdr3_aa: CAISEGDQPQHF

v_call: TRBV25-1
clone_size: .
j_call: TRBJ1-4
d_call: TRBD1
cdr3_nt: TGTGCCAGCAGTAAATGGACAGGGGCAACTAATGAAAAACTGTTTTTT
cdr3_aa: CASSKWTGATNEKLFF

v_call: TRBV19
clone_size: once
j_call: TRBJ1-3
d_call: .
cdr3_nt: TGTGCCAGTAGCGTCACAGGGTCCCCTGGAAACACCATATATTTT
cdr3_aa: CASSVTGSPGNTIYF

v_call: TRBV27
clone_size: .
j_call: TRBJ1-1
d_call: TRBD1
cdr3_nt: TGTGCCAGCACATGGAGACAGGGGGTTACTGAAGCTTTCTTT
cdr3_aa: CASTWRQGVTEAFF

v_call: TRBV7-9
clone_size: .
j_call: TRBJ1-1
d_call: TRBD1
cdr3_nt: TGTGCCAGCAGCTTTGACAGGGCTACCCGAGTCAGGGGCACTGAAGCTTTCTTT
cdr3_aa: CASSFDRATRVRGTEAFF

v_call: TRBV23-1
clone_size: .
j_call: TRBJ1-4
d_call: TRBD1
cdr3_nt: TGCGCCAGCAGTCCTAACAGGGGGCTGAATGAAAAACTGTTTTTT
cdr3_aa: CASSPNRGLNEKLFF

v_call: TRBV10-1
clone_size: .
j_call: TRBJ1-5
d_call: .
cdr3_nt: TGCGCCAGTAATTCGGGACCCGATCAGCCCCAGCATTTT
cdr3_aa: CASNSGPDQPQHF